The 21 T cell receptor beta chains in this list originate from one sample, sequenced in a study of regulatory and conventional T cells in RAG deficiency. Genomic DNA came from blood conventional CD4+ T cells gated CD25-low CD127-high. Some clones are missing from TCRdb's copy, which holds only in-frame ones; the method was immunoSEQ multiplex PCR. The data show just over 30,000 clones, 95% to 96% seen once. These data were likewise used in another study, on regulatory T cells. According to that study: The primer mix had 52 TRBV and 13 TRBJ primers.

Sequencing input: CD25- CD4+ T cells sorted from blood. The receptor source for this set is a human donor in good health.

This clone showed up just a few times. The chain employs TRBV6-1 and TRBJ1-1; D remains ambiguous. The germline V gene encodes CDR1 MNHNS and CDR2 SASEGT. Trimming stripped 6 bases from V and 5 bases from J, with 16 bases between. The CDR3 runs 14 residues. The CDR3 sequence is CASRKEAGSTEAFF. The CDR3 DNA sequence: TGTGCCAGCAGGAAGGAGGCAGGATCGACTGAAGCTTTCTTT.

The chain has TRBV14 and TRBJ2-1; 7 bases fit TRBD2. Unmatched junction bases numbered 18, after V lost 4 bases and J lost 3 bases. Germline V lookup: CDR1 SGHDN, CDR2 FVKESK. The CDR3 extends over 19 amino acids. CDR3: CASSPPGGRVEIRYNEQFF. Written as DNA, the CDR3 is TGTGCCAGCAGCCCTCCCGGGGGGAGGGTGGAGATTCGCTACAATGAGCAGTTCTTC.

The V call is TRBV6-1, the J call TRBJ2-7; 7 positions match TRBD1. This CDR3 has 15 amino acids. Germline-derived CDR1 and CDR2 are MNHNS and SASEGT. The trim removed 1 base at V and 5 bases at J, leaving 8 bases unmatched. The CDR3 region is CASSEGGDRPNEQYF. DNA of the CDR3: TGTGCCAGCAGTGAAGGTGGGGACAGACCCAACGAGCAGTACTTC.

The V call is TRBV5-1, the J call TRBJ2-3, with 7 bases aligning to TRBD2. The CDR3 covers 13 residues. With 3 bases clipped from V and 4 bases from J, the junction kept 2 bases outside the gene matches. Germline CDR1 is SGHRS and CDR2 is YFSETQ. CDR3 residues: CASSSLAADTQYF. Written as DNA, the CDR3 is TGCGCCAGCAGCTCCCTAGCGGCAGATACGCAGTATTTT. The full variable domain, its missing parts supplied by reference TRBV5-1 and TRBJ2-3, is KAGVTQTPRYLIKTRGQQVTLSCSPISGHRSVSWYQQTPGQGLQFLFEYFSETQRNKGNFPGRFSGRQFSNSRSEMNVSTLELGDSALYLCASSSLAADTQYFGPGTRLTVL.

CDR3 DNA sequence: TGTGCCAGCACCCGAGAACGGTCGAGCTCCTACGAGCAGTACTTC. Protein product: CASTRERSSSYEQYF. The J gene is TRBJ2-7, the V gene TRBV6-1; the D is unclear. The CDR3 is 15 amino acids. Germline values: CDR1 MNHNS, CDR2 SASEGT. V lost 7 bases, J lost 0 bases, and 16 bases lay in between.

J is TRBJ2-6 and V is TRBV2; the D is unclear. Germline V lookup: CDR1 SNHLY, CDR2 FYNNEI. V gave up 4 bases and J gave up 0 bases, with 7 bases separating them. The CDR3 sequence is 15 residues long. CDR3 DNA sequence: TGTGCCAGCAGTGGCGGCAACTCTGGGGCCAACGTCCTGACTTTC. It yields the protein CASSGGNSGANVLTF.

V is TRBV5-1 and J is TRBJ2-7, with D uncertain. V was clipped by 2 bases and J by 2 bases, with 8 bases between them. Germline values: CDR1 SGHRS, CDR2 YFSETQ. The CDR3 length is 13 residues. The CDR3 here is CASSFSSAYEQYF. CDR3 DNA sequence: TGCGCCAGCAGCTTTAGCAGTGCCTACGAGCAGTACTTC.

The chain carries TRBV11-1 and TRBJ2-1; D might be TRBD2 (5 bases). Trimming pared 4 bases from V and 9 bases from J, leaving 13 bases between. This CDR3 is built from 13 residues. Per the germline V gene, CDR1 is SGHAT and CDR2 is FQDESV (reference sequence). The DNA of the CDR3 is TGTGCCAGCAGCTCGTGGGGAGTCAGTGAGCAGTTCTTC. Its translation: CASSSWGVSEQFF. The complete variable domain, with remaining parts taken from reference TRBV11-1 and TRBJ2-1, reads EAEVAQSPRYKITEKSQAVAFWCDPISGHATLYWYRQILGQGPELLVQFQDESVVDDSQLPKDRFSAERLKGVDSTLKIQPAELGDSAMYLCASSSWGVSEQFFGPGTRLTVL.

The chain has TRBV20-1 and TRBJ1-3, with D hard to call. The CDR3 covers 11 residues. V was pared by 6 bases and J by 0 bases, with 3 bases between. From germline, CDR1 is DFQATT and CDR2 SNEGSKA (reference sequence). The CDR3 bases are TGCAGTGCCCTCTCTGGAAACACCATATATTTT. Translating gives CSALSGNTIYF.

This rearrangement joins TRBV5-4 to TRBJ1-1; D might be TRBD1 (5 bases). The germline gives CDR1 SGHNT, CDR2 YYREEE (reference sequence). The CDR3 is made up of 14 amino acids. V was cut by 0 bases and J by 1 base, with 7 bases left in between. Here the CDR3 reads CASSLAGGNTEAFF. CDR3 DNA sequence: TGTGCCAGCAGCTTGGCCGGGGGGAACACTGAAGCTTTCTTT.

This clone was counted a single time. The J gene is TRBJ1-2, the V gene TRBV4-2; D might be TRBD1 (5 bases). The germline CDR1 and CDR2 sequences are LGHNA and YNFKEQ. The CDR3 runs to 15 residues. V shed 5 bases and J shed 4 bases, with 17 bases lying between them. CDR3 sequence (DNA): TGTGCCAGCAGCGAAGCAGGGCAGATAGGCTATGGCTACACCTTC. It is translated as CASSEAGQIGYGYTF.

The J gene is TRBJ2-1, the V gene TRBV14; TRBD1 matches 10 bases. Germline-derived CDR1 and CDR2 are SGHDN and FVKESK. Trimming removed 6 bases from V and 8 bases from J; junction bases left unmatched: 7. This CDR3 spans 14 amino acids. As DNA, the CDR3 is TGTGCCAGCAGTCCCCGACAGGGGGCGTATGAGCAGTTCTTC. Translated: CASSPRQGAYEQFF.

The V gene is TRBV7-2, the J gene TRBJ2-3; the D is unclear. V was shortened by 0 bases and J by 2 bases, with 6 bases between the two germline ends. The CDR3 length is 14 residues. Germline CDR1 and CDR2: SGHTA and FQGNSA. The CDR3 reads CASSLALPTDTQYF. The CDR3 bases are TGTGCCAGCAGCTTAGCCCTCCCCACAGATACGCAGTATTTT.

V is TRBV7-9 and J is TRBJ2-1, with TRBD2 matching over 9 bases. Germline V gene sequence: CDR1 SEHNR, CDR2 FQNEAQ (reference sequence). V shed 2 bases and J 3 bases; nucleotides not matched to a gene: 2. This CDR3 region has 15 residues. The CDR3 DNA is TGTGCCAGCAGCTTACTAGCGGGGTACTACAATGAGCAGTTCTTC. Its translation: CASSLLAGYYNEQFF.

The rearrangement joins TRBV30 to TRBJ2-7, with D tentatively TRBD2 (5 bases). The CDR3 consists of 13 residues. V lost 1 base to trimming and J lost 8 bases, with 15 bases between them. CDR1 GTSNPN and CDR2 SVGIG come from the germline V gene (reference sequence). CDR3: CAWSEATGLKQYF. CDR3 in DNA: TGTGCCTGGAGTGAGGCGACGGGGTTGAAGCAGTACTTC. The full variable domain, rest sourced from reference TRBV30 and TRBJ2-7, is SQTIHQWPATLVQPVGSPLSLECTVEGTSNPNLYWYRQAAGRGLQLLFYSVGIGQISSEVPQNLSASRPQDRQFILSSKKLLLSDSGFYLCAWSEATGLKQYFGPGTRLTVT.

In nucleotides, the CDR3 is TGTGCCAGCTCACGCCTGGGCGCGGAGGGCACAGATACGCAGTATTTT. Its protein product is CASSRLGAEGTDTQYF. The V and J genes are TRBV18 and TRBJ2-3; tentatively, D is TRBD2 (5 bases). Trimming took 4 bases from V and 1 from J, leaving 15 bases between them. The CDR3 covers 16 residues. Germline V gives CDR1 KGHSH, CDR2 LQKENI.

The V and J genes are TRBV14 and TRBJ2-7, with a weak D call TRBD2 (5 bases). The V end was cut by 2 bases, the J end by 0 bases, with 14 bases between. Per the germline V gene, CDR1 is SGHDN and CDR2 is FVKESK. The CDR3 has 16 amino acids. The CDR3 loop is CASSQRFRGSSYEQYF. The CDR3, as DNA: TGTGCCAGCAGCCAAAGGTTCCGGGGTAGCTCCTACGAGCAGTACTTC.

V gene TRBV27 combines with J gene TRBJ1-3; 9 nucleotides match TRBD1. Unmatched junction bases numbered 12, after V lost 5 bases and J lost 7 bases. This CDR3 contains 16 residues. Looked up from germline, CDR1 is MNHEY and CDR2 is SMNVEV (reference sequence). DNA for the CDR3: TGTGCCAGCAGTGCCCGAGGGCCGACAGGGGGGAACACCATATATTTT. Its translation: CASSARGPTGGNTIYF.

CDR3 DNA sequence: TGTGCCAGCAGCCAAGCTAGCGGAGTCCGAAGCTCCTACGAGCAGTACTTC. Encoded protein: CASSQASGVRSSYEQYF. This chain joins TRBV4-2 and TRBJ2-7; 7 nucleotides agree with TRBD2. V shed 1 base and J 0 bases; nucleotides not matched to a gene: 9. CDR1 is LGHNA, CDR2 YNFKEQ, per germline. The CDR3 is made up of 17 amino acids.

The chain couples TRBV9 to TRBJ2-3; unclear D gene. This CDR3 is 17 amino acids long. V was trimmed by 2 bases and J by 2 bases, leaving 18 bases between them. Germline V gene lookup returns CDR1 SGDLS and CDR2 YYNGEE. The CDR3 DNA sequence: TGTGCCAGCAGCGTCGGAGTAACCTTATCCCTCACAGATACGCAGTATTTT. The encoded protein is CASSVGVTLSLTDTQYF.

Turning to this clone: The junction departs from the called germline gene at one end, perhaps through a read error. The J gene is TRBJ1-2, the V gene TRBV5-6; no definite D call. The length of the CDR3 is 13 residues. Germline CDR1 reads SGHDT; CDR2 reads YYEEEE. The CDR3 nucleotides are TGTGCCAGCAGCTTGTATGATAGGGAGCACGCTTTCTTC. This sequence encodes CASSLYDREHAFF.